The present TCR beta chain was sequenced within a study of PD-L1 blockade in urothelial cancer. The table came from immunoSEQ multiplex PCR; TCRdb's copy has only in-frame clones and leaves some out. The sample contains under 40,000 clones, approximately 90% of which appear only once. CDR1 SGHVS and CDR2 FQNEAQ come from the germline V gene. This CDR3 has 15 amino acids. V shed 1 base and J shed 8 bases, with 15 bases lying between them. The chain has TRBV7-8 and TRBJ1-3; possibly TRBD1 for D (6 bases). The receptor was derived from a man aged 60 to 75 with urothelial cancer. The starting material was PBMCs, obtained around atezolizumab (anti-PD-L1) treatment. The CDR3 loop reads CASSLVQGKRDTIYF. CDR3 in DNA: TGTGCCAGCAGCTTAGTACAGGGAAAGAGAGACACCATATATTTT.